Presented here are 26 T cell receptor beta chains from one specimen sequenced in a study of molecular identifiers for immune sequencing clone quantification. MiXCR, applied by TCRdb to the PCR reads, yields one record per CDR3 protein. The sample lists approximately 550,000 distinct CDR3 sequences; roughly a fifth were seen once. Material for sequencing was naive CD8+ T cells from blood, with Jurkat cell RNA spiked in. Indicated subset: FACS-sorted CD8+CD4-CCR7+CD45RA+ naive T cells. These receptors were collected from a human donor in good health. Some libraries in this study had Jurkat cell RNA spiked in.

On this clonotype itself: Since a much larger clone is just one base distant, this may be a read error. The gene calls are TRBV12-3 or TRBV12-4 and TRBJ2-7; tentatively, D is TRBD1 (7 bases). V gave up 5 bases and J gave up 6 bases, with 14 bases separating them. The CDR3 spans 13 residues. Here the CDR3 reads CASSAGQLCEQYF. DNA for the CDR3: TGTGCCAGCAGTGCGGGACAGCTCTGCGAGCAGTACTTC.

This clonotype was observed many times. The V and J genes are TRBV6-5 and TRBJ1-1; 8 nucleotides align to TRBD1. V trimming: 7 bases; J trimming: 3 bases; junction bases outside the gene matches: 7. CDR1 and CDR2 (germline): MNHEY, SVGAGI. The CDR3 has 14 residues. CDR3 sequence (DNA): TGTGCCAGCATCCCCACAGGGGGGGACACTGAAGCTTTCTTT. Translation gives CASIPTGGDTEAFF.

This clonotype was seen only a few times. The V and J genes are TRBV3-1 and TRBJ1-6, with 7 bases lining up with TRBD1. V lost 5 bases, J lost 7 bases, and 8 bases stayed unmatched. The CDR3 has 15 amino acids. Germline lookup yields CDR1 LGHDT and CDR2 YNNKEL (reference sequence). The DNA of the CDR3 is TGTGCCAGCAGCGGCCGACAGGGTCGGAATTCACCCCTCCACTTT. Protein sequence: CASSGRQGRNSPLHF. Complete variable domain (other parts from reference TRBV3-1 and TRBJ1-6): DTAVSQTPKYLVTQMGNDKSIKCEQNLGHDTMYWYKQDSKKFLKIMFSYNNKELIINETVPNRFSPKSPDKAHLNLHINSLELGDSAVYFCASSGRQGRNSPLHFGNGTRLTVT.

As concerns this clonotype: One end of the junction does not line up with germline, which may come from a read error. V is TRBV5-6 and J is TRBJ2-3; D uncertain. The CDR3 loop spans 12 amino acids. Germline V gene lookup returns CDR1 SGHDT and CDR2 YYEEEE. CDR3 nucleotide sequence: TGTGCCAGCAGCTTGGCCCTGGATACGCGGTATTTT. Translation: CASSLALDTRYF. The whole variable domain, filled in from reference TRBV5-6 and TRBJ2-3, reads DAGVTQSPTHLIKTRGQQVTLRCSPKSGHDTVSWYQQALGQGPQFIFQYYEEEERQRGNFPDRFSGHQFPNYSSELNVNALLLGDSALYLCASSLALDTRYFGPGTRLTVL.

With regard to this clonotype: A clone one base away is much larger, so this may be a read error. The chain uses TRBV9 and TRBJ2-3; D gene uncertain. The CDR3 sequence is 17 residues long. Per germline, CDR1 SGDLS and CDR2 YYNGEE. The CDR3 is CVSTHEAEPHHTDTQYF. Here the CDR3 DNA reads TGTGTCAGCACCCACGAGGCCGAACCCCACCACACAGATACGCAGTATTTT.

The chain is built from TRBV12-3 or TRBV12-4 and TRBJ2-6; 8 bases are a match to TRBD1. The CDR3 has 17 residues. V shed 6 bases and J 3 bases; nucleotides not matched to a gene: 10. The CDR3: CASSLGQGGFGANVLTF. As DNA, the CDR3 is TGTGCCAGCAGCCTAGGACAGGGAGGCTTTGGGGCCAACGTCCTGACTTTC.

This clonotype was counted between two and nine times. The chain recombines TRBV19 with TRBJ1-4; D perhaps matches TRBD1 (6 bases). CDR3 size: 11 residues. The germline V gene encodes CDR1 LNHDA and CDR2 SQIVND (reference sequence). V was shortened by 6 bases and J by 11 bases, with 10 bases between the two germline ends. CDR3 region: CASRTGRKLFF. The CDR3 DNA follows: TGTGCCAGTAGAACAGGGAGGAAACTGTTTTTT. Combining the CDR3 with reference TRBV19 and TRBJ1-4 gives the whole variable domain DGGITQSPKYLFRKEGQNVTLSCEQNLNHDAMYWYRQDPGQGLRLIYYSQIVNDFQKGDIAEGYSVSREKKESFPLTVTSAQKNPTAFYLCASRTGRKLFFGSGTQLSVL.

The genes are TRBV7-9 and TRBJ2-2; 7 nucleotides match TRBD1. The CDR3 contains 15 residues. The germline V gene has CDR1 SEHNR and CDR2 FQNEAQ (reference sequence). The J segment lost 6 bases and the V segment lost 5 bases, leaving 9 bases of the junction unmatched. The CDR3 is CASSLGTDLSGELFF. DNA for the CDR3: TGTGCCAGCAGCCTCGGGACAGATCTCTCCGGGGAGCTGTTTTTT.

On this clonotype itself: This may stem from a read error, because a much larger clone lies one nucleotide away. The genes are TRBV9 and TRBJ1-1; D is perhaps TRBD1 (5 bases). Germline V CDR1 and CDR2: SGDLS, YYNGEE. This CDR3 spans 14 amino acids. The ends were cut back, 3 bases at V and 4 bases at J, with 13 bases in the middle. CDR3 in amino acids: CASSAWGNPTEAFF. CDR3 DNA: TGTGCCAGCAGCGCTTGGGGCAACCCCACTGAAGCTTTCTTT.

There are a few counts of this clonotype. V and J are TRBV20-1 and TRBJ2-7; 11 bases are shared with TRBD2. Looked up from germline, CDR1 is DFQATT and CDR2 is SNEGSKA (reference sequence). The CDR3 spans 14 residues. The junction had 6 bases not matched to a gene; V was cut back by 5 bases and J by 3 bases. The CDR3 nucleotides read TGCAGTGCTGCCCCGGGACTAGCGGACTACGAGCAGTACTTC. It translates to CSAAPGLADYEQYF.

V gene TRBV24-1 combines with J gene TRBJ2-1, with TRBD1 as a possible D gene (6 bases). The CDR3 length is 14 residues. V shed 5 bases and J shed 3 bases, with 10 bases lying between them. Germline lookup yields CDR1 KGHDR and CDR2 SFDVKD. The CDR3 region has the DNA TGTGCCACCAGTGCCAGGGGCCTCTACAATGAGCAGTTCTTC. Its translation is CATSARGLYNEQFF.

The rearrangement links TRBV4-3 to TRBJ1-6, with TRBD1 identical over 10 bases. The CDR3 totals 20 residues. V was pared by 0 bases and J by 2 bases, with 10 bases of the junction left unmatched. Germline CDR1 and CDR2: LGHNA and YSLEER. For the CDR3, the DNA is TGCGCCAGCAGCCAAGATGTAGGGACAGGGGAGTGGGCCTATAATTCACCCCTCCACTTT. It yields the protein CASSQDVGTGEWAYNSPLHF.

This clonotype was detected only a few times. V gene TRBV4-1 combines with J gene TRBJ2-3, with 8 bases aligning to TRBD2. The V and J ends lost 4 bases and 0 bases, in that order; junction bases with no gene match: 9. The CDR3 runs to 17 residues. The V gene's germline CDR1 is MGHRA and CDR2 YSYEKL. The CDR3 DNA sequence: TGCGCCAGCAGCCCCCGACTAGCGCGTGCTAGCACAGATACGCAGTATTTT. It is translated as CASSPRLARASTDTQYF.

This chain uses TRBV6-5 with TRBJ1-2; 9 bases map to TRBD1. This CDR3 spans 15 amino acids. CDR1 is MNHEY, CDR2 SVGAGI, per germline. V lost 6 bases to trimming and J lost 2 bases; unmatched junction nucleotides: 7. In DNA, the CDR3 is TGTGCCAGCAGCAACGGACAGGGGAAGAACTATGGCTACACCTTC. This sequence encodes CASSNGQGKNYGYTF.

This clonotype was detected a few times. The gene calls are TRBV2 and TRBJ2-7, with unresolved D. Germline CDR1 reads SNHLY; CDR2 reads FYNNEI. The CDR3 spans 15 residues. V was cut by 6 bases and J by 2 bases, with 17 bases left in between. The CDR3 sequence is CASSAPGIYPYEQYF. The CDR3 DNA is TGTGCCAGCAGCGCCCCTGGGATCTATCCCTACGAGCAGTACTTC.

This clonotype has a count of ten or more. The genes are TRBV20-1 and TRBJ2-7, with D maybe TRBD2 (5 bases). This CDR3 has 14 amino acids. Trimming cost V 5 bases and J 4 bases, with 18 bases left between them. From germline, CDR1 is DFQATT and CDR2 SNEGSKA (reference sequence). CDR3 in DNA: TGCAGTGCTGAGGAGGAGCGGAGGAGGTACGAGCAGTACTTC. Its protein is CSAEEERRRYEQYF.

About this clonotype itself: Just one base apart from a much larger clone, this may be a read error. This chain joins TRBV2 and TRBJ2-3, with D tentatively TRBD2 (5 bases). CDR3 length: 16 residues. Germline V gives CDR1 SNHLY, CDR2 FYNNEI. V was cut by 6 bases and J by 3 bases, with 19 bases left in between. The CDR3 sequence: CASSECPAELTDTQYF. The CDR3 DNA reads TGTGCCAGCAGCGAATGCCCAGCGGAACTTACAGATACGCAGTATTTT.

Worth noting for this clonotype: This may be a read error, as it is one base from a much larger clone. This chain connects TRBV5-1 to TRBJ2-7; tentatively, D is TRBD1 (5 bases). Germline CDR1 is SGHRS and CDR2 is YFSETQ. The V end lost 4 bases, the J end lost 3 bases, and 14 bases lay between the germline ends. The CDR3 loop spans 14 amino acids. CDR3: CASSVTVVDYEQYF. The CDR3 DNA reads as TGCGCCAGCAGCGTGACAGTGGTTGACTACGAGCAGTACTTC.

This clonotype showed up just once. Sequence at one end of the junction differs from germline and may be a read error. CDR3: CASSQAGTAISGNTVYF. CDR3 coding DNA: TGCGCCAGCAGCCAAGCTGGGACAGCAATTTCTGGAAACACCGTATATTTT. This chain links TRBV4-1 with TRBJ1-3; 7 bases line up with TRBD1. Germline-derived CDR1 and CDR2 are MGHRA and YSYEKL. This CDR3 region has 17 residues.

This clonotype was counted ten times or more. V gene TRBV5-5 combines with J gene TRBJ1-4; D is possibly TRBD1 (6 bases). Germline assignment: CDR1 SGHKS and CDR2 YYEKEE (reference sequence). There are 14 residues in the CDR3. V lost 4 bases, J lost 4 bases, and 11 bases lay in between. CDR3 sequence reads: CASSHGQNNEKLFF. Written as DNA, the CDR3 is TGTGCCAGCAGCCATGGACAGAATAATGAAAAACTGTTTTTT. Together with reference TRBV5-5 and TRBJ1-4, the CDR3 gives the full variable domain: DAGVTQSPTHLIKTRGQQVTLRCSPISGHKSVSWYQQVLGQGPQFIFQYYEKEERGRGNFPDRFSARQFPNYSSELNVNALLLGDSALYLCASSHGQNNEKLFFGSGTQLSVL.

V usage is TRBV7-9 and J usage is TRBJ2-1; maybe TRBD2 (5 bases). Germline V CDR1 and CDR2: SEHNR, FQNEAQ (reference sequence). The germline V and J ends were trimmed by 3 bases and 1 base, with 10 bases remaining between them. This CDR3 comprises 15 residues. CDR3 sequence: CASSFSEFSYNEQFF. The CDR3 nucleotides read TGTGCCAGCAGCTTTAGCGAATTTTCCTACAATGAGCAGTTCTTC.

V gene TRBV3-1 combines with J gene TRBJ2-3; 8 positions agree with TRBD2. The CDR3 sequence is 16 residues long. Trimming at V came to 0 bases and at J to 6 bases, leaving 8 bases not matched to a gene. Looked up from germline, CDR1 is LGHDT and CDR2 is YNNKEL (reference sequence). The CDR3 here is CASSQDHDGGADTQYF. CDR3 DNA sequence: TGTGCCAGCAGCCAAGATCATGACGGGGGGGCCGATACGCAGTATTTT.

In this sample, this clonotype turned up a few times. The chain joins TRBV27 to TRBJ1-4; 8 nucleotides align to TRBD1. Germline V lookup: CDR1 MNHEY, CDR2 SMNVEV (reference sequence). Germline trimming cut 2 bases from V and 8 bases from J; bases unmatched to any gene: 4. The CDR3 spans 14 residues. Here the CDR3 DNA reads TGTGCCAGCAGTTTAAGGACAGGGAGGGAAAAACTGTTTTTT. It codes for CASSLRTGREKLFF.

CDR3 nucleotides: TGCGCCAGCAGCCAAGATCCCAGGCTAGCCTCCTACGAGCAGTACTTC. Amino acid sequence: CASSQDPRLASYEQYF. V and J are TRBV4-1 and TRBJ2-7, with D tentatively TRBD2 (5 bases). Trimming removed 0 bases at V and 0 bases at J, with 12 bases between. Germline V lookup: CDR1 MGHRA, CDR2 YSYEKL. CDR3 length: 16 residues.

The CDR3 loop reads CASSEWGAANTQYF. CDR3 DNA sequence: TGTGCCAGCAGTGAATGGGGAGCGGCAAATACGCAGTATTTT. The chain recombines TRBV6-1 with TRBJ2-3; D is perhaps TRBD2 (5 bases). CDR1 is MNHNS and CDR2 is SASEGT in the germline V gene. The length of the CDR3 is 14 residues. Trimming cost V 2 bases and J 7 bases, with 13 bases left between them.

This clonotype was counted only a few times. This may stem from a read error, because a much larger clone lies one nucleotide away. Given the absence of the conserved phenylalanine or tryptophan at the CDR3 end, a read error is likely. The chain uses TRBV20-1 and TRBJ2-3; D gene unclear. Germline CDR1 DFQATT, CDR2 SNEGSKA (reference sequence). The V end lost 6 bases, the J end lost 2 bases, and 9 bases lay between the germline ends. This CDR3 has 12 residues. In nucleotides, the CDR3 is TGCAGTGCCAGGCATATCACAGATACGCAGTATCTT. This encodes CSARHITDTQYL.